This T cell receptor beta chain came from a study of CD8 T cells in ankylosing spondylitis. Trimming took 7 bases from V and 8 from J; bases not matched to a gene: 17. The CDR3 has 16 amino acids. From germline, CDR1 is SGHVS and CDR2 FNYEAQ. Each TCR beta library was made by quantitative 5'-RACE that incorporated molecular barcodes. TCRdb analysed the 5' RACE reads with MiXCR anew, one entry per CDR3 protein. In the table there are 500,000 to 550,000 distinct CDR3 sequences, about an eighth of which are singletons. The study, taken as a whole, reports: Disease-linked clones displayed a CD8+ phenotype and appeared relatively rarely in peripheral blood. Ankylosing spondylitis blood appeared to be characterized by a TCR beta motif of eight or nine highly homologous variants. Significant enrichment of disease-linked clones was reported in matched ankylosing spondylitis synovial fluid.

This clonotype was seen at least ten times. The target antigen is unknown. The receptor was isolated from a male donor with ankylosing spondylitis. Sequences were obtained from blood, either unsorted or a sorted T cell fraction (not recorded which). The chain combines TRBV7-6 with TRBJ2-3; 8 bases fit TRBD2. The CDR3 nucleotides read TGTGCCAGCACTCCCATGGGCGGGAGGCCCCCCGGTACGCAGTATTTT. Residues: CASTPMGGRPPGTQYF.